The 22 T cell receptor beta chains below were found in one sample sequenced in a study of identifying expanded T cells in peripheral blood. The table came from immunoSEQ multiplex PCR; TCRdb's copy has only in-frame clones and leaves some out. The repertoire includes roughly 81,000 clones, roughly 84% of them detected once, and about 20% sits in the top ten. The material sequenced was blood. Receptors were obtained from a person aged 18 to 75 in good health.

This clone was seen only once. CDR3 bases: TGTGCCAGTAGTAGCGGAAGTCCCTCTGGAAACACCATATATTTT. It codes for CASSSGSPSGNTIYF. The chain couples TRBV19 to TRBJ1-3; no firm D call. Trimming removed 4 bases at V and 0 bases at J, with 10 bases between. This CDR3 is 15 amino acids long. Germline CDR1 reads LNHDA; CDR2 reads SQIVND (reference sequence).

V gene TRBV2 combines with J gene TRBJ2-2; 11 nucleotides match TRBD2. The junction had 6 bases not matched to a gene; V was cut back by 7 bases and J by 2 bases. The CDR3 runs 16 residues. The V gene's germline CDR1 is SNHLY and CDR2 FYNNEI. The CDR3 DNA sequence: TGTGCCAGCACCCTCACTAGCGGGAGAAACACCGGGGAGCTGTTTTTT. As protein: CASTLTSGRNTGELFF.

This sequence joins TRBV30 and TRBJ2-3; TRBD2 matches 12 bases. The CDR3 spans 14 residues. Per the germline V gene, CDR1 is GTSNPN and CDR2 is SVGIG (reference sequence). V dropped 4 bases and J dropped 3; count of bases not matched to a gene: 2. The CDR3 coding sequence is TGTGCCTGGACTAGCGGGAGGGGGACAGATACGCAGTATTTT. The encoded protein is CAWTSGRGTDTQYF. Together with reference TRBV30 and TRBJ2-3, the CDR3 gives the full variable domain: SQTIHQWPATLVQPVGSPLSLECTVEGTSNPNLYWYRQAAGRGLQLLFYSVGIGQISSEVPQNLSASRPQDRQFILSSKKLLLSDSGFYLCAWTSGRGTDTQYFGPGTRLTVL.

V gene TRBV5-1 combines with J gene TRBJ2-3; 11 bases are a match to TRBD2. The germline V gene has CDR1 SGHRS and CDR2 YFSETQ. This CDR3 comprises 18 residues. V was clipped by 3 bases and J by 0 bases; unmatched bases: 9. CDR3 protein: CASSWGLAVIPSTDTQYF. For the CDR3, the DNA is TGCGCCAGCAGCTGGGGACTAGCGGTGATACCTAGCACAGATACGCAGTATTTT. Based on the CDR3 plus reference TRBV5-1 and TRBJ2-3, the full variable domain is KAGVTQTPRYLIKTRGQQVTLSCSPISGHRSVSWYQQTPGQGLQFLFEYFSETQRNKGNFPGRFSGRQFSNSRSEMNVSTLELGDSALYLCASSWGLAVIPSTDTQYFGPGTRLTVL.

The CDR3 bases are TGTGCCAGTAGTATAGTGGAGGCGGGGGCCTACGAGCAGTACTTC. This translates into CASSIVEAGAYEQYF. This chain connects TRBV19 to TRBJ2-7; 7 bases agree with TRBD2. Germline CDR1 and CDR2: LNHDA and SQIVND (reference sequence). This CDR3 has 15 residues. The trim removed 1 base at V and 2 bases at J, leaving 5 bases unmatched.

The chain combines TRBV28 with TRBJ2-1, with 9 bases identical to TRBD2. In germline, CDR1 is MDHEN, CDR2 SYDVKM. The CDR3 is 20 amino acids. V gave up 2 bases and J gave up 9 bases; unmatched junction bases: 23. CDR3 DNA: TGTGCCAGCAGTTTAGGGCGACTAGCGGCCTCACGCGGGGCGTTTGGTGAGCAGTTCTTC. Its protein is CASSLGRLAASRGAFGEQFF. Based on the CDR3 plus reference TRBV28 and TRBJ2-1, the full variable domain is DVKVTQSSRYLVKRTGEKVFLECVQDMDHENMFWYRQDPGLGLRLIYFSYDVKMKEKGDIPEGYSVSREKKERFSLILESASTNQTSMYLCASSLGRLAASRGAFGEQFFGPGTRLTVL.

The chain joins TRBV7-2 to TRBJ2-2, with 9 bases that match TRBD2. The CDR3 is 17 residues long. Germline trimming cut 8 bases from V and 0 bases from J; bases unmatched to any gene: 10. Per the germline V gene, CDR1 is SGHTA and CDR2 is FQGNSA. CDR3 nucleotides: TGTGCCAGCGGCCTGGGGGCGGGAGGGCCGAACACCGGGGAGCTGTTTTTT. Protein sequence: CASGLGAGGPNTGELFF.

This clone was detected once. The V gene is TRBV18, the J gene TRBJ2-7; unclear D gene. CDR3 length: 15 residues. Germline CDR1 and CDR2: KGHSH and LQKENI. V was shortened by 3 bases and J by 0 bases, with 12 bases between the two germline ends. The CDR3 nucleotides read TGTGCCAGCTCACCTAGGAACACCGACTCCTACGAGCAGTACTTC. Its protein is CASSPRNTDSYEQYF.

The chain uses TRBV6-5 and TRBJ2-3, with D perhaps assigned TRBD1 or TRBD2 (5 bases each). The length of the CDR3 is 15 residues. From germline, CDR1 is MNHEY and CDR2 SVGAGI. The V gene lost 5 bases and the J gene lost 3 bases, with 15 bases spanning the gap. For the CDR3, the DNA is TGTGCCAGCAGTGTAGGGTGGGGACGAACAGATACGCAGTATTTT. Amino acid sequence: CASSVGWGRTDTQYF.

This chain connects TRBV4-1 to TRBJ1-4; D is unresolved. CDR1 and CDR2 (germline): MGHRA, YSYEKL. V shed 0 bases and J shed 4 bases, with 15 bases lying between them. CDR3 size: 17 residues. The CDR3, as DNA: TGCGCCAGCAGCCAAGAATTTCGCTTTGTAGGTAATGAAAAACTGTTTTTT. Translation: CASSQEFRFVGNEKLFF.

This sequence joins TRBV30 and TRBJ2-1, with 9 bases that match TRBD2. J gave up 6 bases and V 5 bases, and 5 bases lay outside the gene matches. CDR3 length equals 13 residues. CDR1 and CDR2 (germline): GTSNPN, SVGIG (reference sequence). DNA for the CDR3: TGTGCCTGGGAGGTAGCGGGAGCCAATGAGCAGTTCTTC. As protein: CAWEVAGANEQFF.

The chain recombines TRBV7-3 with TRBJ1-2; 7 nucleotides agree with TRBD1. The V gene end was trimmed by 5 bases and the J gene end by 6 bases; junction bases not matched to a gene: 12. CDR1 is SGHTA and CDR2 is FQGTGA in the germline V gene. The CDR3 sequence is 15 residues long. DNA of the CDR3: TGTGCCAGCAGCCAGGGGCCGACAGGGCACGATGGCTACACCTTC. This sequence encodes CASSQGPTGHDGYTF.

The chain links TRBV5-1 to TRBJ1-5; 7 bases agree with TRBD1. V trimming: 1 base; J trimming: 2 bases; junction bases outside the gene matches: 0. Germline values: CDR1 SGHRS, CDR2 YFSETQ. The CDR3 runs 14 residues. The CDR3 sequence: CASSLTGGNQPQHF. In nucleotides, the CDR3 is TGCGCCAGCAGCTTGACAGGGGGCAATCAGCCCCAGCATTTT.

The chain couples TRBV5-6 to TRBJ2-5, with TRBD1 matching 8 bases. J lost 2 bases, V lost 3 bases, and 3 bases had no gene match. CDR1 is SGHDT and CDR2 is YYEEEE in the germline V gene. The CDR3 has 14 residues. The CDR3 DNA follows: TGTGCCAGCAGCTGGTGGACAGGGCAAGAGACCCAGTACTTC. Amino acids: CASSWWTGQETQYF. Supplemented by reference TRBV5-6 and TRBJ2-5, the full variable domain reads DAGVTQSPTHLIKTRGQQVTLRCSPKSGHDTVSWYQQALGQGPQFIFQYYEEEERQRGNFPDRFSGHQFPNYSSELNVNALLLGDSALYLCASSWWTGQETQYFGPGTRLLVL.

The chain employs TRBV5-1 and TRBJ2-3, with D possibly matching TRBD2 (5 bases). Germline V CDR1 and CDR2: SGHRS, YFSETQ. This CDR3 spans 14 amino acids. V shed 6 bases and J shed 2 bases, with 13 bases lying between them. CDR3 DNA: TGCGCCAGCAACCCTGCTAGCCCCACAGATACGCAGTATTTT. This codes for CASNPASPTDTQYF.

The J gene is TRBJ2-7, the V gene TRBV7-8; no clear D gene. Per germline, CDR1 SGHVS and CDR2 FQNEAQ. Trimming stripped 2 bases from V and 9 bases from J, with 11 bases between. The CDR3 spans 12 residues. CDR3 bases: TGTGCCAGCAGCTTATCTCCCGGGCCGCAGTACTTC. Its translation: CASSLSPGPQYF. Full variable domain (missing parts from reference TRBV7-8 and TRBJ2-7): GAGVSQSPRYKVAKRGQDVALRCDPISGHVSLFWYQQALGQGPEFLTYFQNEAQLDKSGLPSDRFFAERPEGSVSTLKIQRTQQEDSAVYLCASSLSPGPQYFGPGTRLTVT.

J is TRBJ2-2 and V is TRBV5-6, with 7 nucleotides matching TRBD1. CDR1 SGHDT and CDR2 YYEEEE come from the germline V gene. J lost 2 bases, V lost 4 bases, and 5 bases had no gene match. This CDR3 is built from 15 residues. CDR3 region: CASSLDRANTGELFF. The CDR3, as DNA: TGTGCCAGCAGCCTTGACAGGGCAAACACCGGGGAGCTGTTTTTT. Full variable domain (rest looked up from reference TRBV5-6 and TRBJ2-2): DAGVTQSPTHLIKTRGQQVTLRCSPKSGHDTVSWYQQALGQGPQFIFQYYEEEERQRGNFPDRFSGHQFPNYSSELNVNALLLGDSALYLCASSLDRANTGELFFGEGSRLTVL.

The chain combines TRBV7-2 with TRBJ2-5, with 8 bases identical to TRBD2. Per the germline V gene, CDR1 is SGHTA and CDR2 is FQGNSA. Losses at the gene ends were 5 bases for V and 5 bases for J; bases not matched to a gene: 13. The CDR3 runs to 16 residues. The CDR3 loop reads CASSAQGGGLVETQYF. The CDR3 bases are TGTGCCAGCAGCGCCCAGGGCGGGGGGCTTGTGGAGACCCAGTACTTC.

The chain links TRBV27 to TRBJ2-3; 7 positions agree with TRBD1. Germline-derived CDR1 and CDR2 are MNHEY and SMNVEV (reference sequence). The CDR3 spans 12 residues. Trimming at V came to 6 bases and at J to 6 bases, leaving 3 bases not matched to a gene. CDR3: CASRKQGDTQYF. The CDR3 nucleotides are TGTGCCAGCAGGAAACAGGGGGATACGCAGTATTTT.

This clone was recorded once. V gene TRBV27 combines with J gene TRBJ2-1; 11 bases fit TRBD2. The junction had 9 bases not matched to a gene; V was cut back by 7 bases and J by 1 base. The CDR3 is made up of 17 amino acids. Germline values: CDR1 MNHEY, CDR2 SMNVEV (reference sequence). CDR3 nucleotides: TGTGCCAGCAACTCCTTGACTAGCGGGACTTCCTACAATGAGCAGTTCTTC. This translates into CASNSLTSGTSYNEQFF.

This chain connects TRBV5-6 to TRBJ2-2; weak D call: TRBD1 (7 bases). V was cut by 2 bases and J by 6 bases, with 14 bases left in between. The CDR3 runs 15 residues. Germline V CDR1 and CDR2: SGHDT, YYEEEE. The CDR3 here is CASSFEGAGSGELFF. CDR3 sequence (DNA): TGTGCCAGCAGCTTTGAGGGGGCGGGATCCGGGGAGCTGTTTTTT.

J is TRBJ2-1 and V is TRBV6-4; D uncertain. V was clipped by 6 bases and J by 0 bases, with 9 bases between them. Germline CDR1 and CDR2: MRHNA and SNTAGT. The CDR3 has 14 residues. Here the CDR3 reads CASRHLSSYNEQFF. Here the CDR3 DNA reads TGTGCCAGCAGACACCTAAGCTCCTACAATGAGCAGTTCTTC.